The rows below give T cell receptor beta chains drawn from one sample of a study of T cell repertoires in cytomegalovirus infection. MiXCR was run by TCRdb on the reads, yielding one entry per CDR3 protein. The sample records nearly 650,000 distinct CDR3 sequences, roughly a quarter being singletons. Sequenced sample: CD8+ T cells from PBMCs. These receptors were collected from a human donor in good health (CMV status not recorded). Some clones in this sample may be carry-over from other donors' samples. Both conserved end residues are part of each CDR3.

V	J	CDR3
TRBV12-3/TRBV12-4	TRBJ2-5	CASSFLSSQETQYF
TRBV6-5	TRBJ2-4	CASSFLAGGGPRNIQYF
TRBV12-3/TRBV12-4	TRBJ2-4	CASSRTGAAKNIQYF
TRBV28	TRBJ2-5	CASSPGQEETQYF
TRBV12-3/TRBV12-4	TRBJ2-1	CASSFGADEQFF
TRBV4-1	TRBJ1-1	CASSQEGRPNEAFF
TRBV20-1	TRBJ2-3	CSASGPSSGGTSTDTQYF
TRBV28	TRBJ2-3	CASSFPSLTDTQYF
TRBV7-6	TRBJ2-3	CASSPTGDTDAQYF
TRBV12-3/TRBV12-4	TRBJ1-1	CASSFGGGATEAFF
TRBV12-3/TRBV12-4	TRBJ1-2	CASSLSSPRSPSSGYTF
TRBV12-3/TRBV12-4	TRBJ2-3	CASSPGSDTQYF
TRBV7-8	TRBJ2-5	CASSSGTEYQETQYF
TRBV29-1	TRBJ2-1	CSVWGPLTGSPTLSSYNEQFF
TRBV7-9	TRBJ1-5	CASSLGGGPDQPQHF
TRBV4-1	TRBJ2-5	CASSWADQETQYF
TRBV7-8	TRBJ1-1	CASSPTSTGGRGTEAFF
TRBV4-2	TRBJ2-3	CASRFGDTQYF
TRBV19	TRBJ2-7	CASSIASQGFSYEQYF
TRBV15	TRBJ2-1	CATSKNYNEQFF
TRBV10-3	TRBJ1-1	CAISGTGGTEAFF
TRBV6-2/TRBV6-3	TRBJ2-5	CASSYSGETQYF
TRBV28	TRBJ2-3	CASSFPRTSGDETDTQYF
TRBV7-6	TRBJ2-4	CASSISGAPSNIQYF
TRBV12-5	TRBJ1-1	CASAPTGRGTEAFF
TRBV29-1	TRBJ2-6	CSVRDSLPPSGANVLTF
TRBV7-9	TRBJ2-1	CASSSGQGGRPGSYNEQFF
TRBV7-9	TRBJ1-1	CASSHPGQGMNTEAFF
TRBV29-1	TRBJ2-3	CSVEEDTRTDTQYF
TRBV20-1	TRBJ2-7	CSARDSLYEQYF
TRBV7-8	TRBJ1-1	CASSSPTGTAFMNTEAFF
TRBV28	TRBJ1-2	CVSSLWTGYGYTF
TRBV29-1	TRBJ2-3	CSVVPSQSDTQYF
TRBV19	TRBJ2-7	CASSIRGEDYEQYF
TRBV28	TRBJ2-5	CASTLHLRGEETQYF
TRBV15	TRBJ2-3	CATSRMGQSTDTQYF
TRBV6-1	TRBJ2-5	CASRRVGRGETQYF
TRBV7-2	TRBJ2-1	CASSFGLAGGSNEQFF
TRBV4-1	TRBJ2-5	CASSQDLGNQETQYF
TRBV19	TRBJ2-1	CASSYNPGRAHNEQFF
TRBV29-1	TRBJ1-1	CSVDDPTEAFF
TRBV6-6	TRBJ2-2	CASSYSIRSGELFF
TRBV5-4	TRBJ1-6	CASSLNREKKNSLLHF
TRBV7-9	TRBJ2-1	CASSLDSGYQGYEQFF
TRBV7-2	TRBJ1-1	CASSSPSSSRTEAFF
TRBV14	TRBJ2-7	CASSQKGGSSYEQYF
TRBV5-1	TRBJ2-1	CASNTDSYNEQFF
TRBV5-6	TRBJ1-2	CASSWEGVGRKTNYGYTF
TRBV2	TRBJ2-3	CASSEEISGVQADTQYF
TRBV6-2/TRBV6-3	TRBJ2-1	CASSYSNTYNEQFF
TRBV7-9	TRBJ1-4	CASNGATNEKLFF
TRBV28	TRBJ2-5	CASSRLAGGQETQYF
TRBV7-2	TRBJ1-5	CASSLEGYQPQHF
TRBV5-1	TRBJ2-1	CASSWLAGGPYNEQFF
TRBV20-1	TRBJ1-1	CSARDHRGPNTEAFF
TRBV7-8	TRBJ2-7	CASSLGAPARSEQYF
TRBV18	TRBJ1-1	CASSPLPDEAFF
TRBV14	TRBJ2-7	CASSESRLRGPYEQYF